The 10 T cell receptor beta chains given below trace back to one sample, sequenced in a study of cytomegalovirus exposure and HLA in healthy donors. Researchers ran the PCR with 60 Vbeta and 13 Jbeta primers. Using immunoSEQ multiplex PCR, the repertoire was profiled, and TCRdb retains in-frame clones only, with some absent. The sample lists under 200,000 clones, roughly 68% occurring once. Sequences were obtained from PBMCs. Source of these receptors: a woman aged 25 to 39 in good health and CMV-seronegative.

The rearrangement joins TRBV18 to TRBJ1-1; no firm D call. The germline V and J ends were trimmed by 3 bases and 2 bases, with 10 bases remaining between them. CDR1 KGHSH and CDR2 LQKENI come from the germline V gene. The CDR3 extends over 14 amino acids. CDR3 protein: CASSPNPRNTEAFF. CDR3 in DNA: TGTGCCAGCTCACCTAACCCGCGAAACACTGAAGCTTTCTTT.

CDR3 amino acids: CASSRSGRYTQYF. CDR3 sequence (DNA): TGTGCCAGCAGCCGGAGCGGGAGGTATACGCAGTATTTT. The chain employs TRBV27 and TRBJ2-3; 9 bases fit TRBD2. The V gene's germline CDR1 is MNHEY and CDR2 SMNVEV (reference sequence). V shed 6 bases, J shed 7 bases, and the junction held 5 bases outside the gene matches. The CDR3 is made up of 13 amino acids.

The rearrangement links TRBV13 to TRBJ2-5, with 9 bases fitting TRBD1. The germline V gene encodes CDR1 PRHDT and CDR2 FYEKMQ (reference sequence). Trimming at V came to 5 bases and at J to 0 bases, leaving 4 bases not matched to a gene. The CDR3 has 15 amino acids. The CDR3 loop is CASSARDRDQETQYF. The CDR3 coding sequence is TGTGCCAGCAGCGCCCGGGACAGGGACCAAGAGACCCAGTACTTC. The full variable domain, with the rest looked up from reference TRBV13 and TRBJ2-5, is AAGVIQSPRHLIKEKRETATLKCYPIPRHDTVYWYQQGPGQDPQFLISFYEKMQSDKGSIPDRFSAQQFSDYHSELNMSSLELGDSALYFCASSARDRDQETQYFGPGTRLLVL.

A few counts support this clone. This rearrangement joins TRBV5-4 to TRBJ2-5; D might be TRBD2 (6 bases). CDR1 SGHNT and CDR2 YYREEE come from the germline V gene (reference sequence). This CDR3 has 16 residues. Trimming stripped 2 bases from V and 4 bases from J, with 18 bases between. The CDR3 bases are TGTGCCAGCAGCTTAGAGGGGAGGAGGGTTGGAGAGACCCAGTACTTC. This encodes CASSLEGRRVGETQYF.

This clone was seen a few times. This rearrangement joins TRBV7-2 to TRBJ2-5; 14 bases fit TRBD2. Germline loops: CDR1 SGHTA, CDR2 FQGNSA. CDR3 length: 15 residues. V trimming: 3 bases; J trimming: 7 bases; junction bases outside the gene matches: 4. CDR3 protein: CASSLGLAGVGTQYF. As DNA, the CDR3 is TGTGCCAGCAGCTTGGGACTAGCGGGAGTGGGGACCCAGTACTTC. The full variable domain, in which reference TRBV7-2 and TRBJ2-5 provide the parts outside the CDR3, is GAGVSQSPSNKVTEKGKDVELRCDPISGHTALYWYRQSLGQGLEFLIYFQGNSAPDKSGLPSDRFSAERTGGSVSTLTIQRTQQEDSAVYLCASSLGLAGVGTQYFGPGTRLLVL.

This clone appeared a single time. At one end the junction does not follow the germline gene, possibly because of a read error. This chain joins TRBV5-1 and TRBJ2-7; 8 nucleotides match TRBD1. Per germline, CDR1 SGHRS and CDR2 YFSETQ. There are 17 residues in the CDR3. The CDR3 DNA reads TGCGCCAGCAGCTTGGCGGTAGGGGCAGGGGGCGTCTACGAGCAGCACTTC. This sequence encodes CASSLAVGAGGVYEQHF.

The rearrangement joins TRBV30 to TRBJ1-3; possibly TRBD1 for D (6 bases). CDR3 length: 14 residues. Trimming took 7 bases from V and 0 from J, leaving 13 bases between them. Germline V gives CDR1 GTSNPN, CDR2 SVGIG (reference sequence). CDR3 coding DNA: TGTGCCTCTCAGACAGGTGGCTCTGGAAACACCATATATTTT. Its translation is CASQTGGSGNTIYF. The full variable domain, in which reference TRBV30 and TRBJ1-3 provide the parts outside the CDR3, is SQTIHQWPATLVQPVGSPLSLECTVEGTSNPNLYWYRQAAGRGLQLLFYSVGIGQISSEVPQNLSASRPQDRQFILSSKKLLLSDSGFYLCASQTGGSGNTIYFGEGSWLTVV.

The chain employs TRBV19 and TRBJ2-1, with TRBD2 matching 11 bases. After removal of 6 bases from V and 6 bases from J, the junction contained 4 bases not matched to a gene. The CDR3 spans 14 residues. Germline CDR1 reads LNHDA; CDR2 reads SQIVND (reference sequence). DNA of the CDR3: TGTGCCAGTAGGGCTAGCGGGAGGCTCAATGAGCAGTTCTTC. Its protein product is CASRASGRLNEQFF.

This chain connects TRBV5-3 to TRBJ2-7, with TRBD2 matching 9 bases. TRBV5-3 is an open reading frame, and its role is uncertain. The V segment lost 1 base and the J segment 5 bases; nucleotides outside the gene matches: 10. The CDR3 has 16 amino acids. The DNA of the CDR3 is TGTGCCAGAAGCTTGTGTTTCGCGGGAGGGCCGGACGAGCAGTACTTC. Protein product: CARSLCFAGGPDEQYF.

This clone has only one observation. This chain joins TRBV6-4 and TRBJ2-1; D ambiguous. V was trimmed by 4 bases and J by 4 bases, leaving 8 bases between them. The CDR3 has 13 residues. Germline V gene lookup returns CDR1 MRHNA and CDR2 SNTAGT. For the CDR3, the DNA is TGTGCCAGCAGTGTAGCTGAATACAATGAGCAGTTCTTC. This codes for CASSVAEYNEQFF.